The sequence of this T cell receptor beta chain was determined in a study of blood T cell repertoires in COVID-19. Study-wide context: The United States, Italy and Spain were the sources of the acute and convalescent COVID-19 samples.

The V end was cut by 4 bases, the J end by 1 base, with 7 bases between. Per germline, CDR1 SNHLY and CDR2 FYNNEI. This CDR3 contains 13 residues. Libraries were prepared by immunoSEQ multiplex PCR; TCRdb keeps only in-frame clonotypes and omits some of them. The sample lists 150,000 to 200,000 clones; about nine tenths were seen once. The chain recombines TRBV2 with TRBJ1-1; D is possibly TRBD1 (5 bases). This TCR was sampled from a man between 70 and 80 years old with active or convalescent COVID-19. The sequenced sample was peripheral blood. The CDR3 sequence: CASSGQPNTEAFF. CDR3 DNA sequence: TGTGCCAGCAGTGGACAGCCGAACACTGAAGCTTTCTTT.